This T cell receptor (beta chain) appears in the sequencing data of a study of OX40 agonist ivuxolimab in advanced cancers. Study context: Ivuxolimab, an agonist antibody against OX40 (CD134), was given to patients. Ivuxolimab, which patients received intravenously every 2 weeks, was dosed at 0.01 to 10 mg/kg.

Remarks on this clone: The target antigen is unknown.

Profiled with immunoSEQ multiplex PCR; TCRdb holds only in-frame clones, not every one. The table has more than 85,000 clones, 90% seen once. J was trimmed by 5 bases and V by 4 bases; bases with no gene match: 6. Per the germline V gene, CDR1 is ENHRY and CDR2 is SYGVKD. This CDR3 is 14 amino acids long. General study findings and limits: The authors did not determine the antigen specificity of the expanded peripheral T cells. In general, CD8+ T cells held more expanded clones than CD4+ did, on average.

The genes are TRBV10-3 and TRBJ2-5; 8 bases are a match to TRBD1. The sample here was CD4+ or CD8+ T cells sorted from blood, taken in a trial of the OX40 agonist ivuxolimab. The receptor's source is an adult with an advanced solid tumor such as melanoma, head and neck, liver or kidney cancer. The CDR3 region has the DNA TGTGCCATCAGTGGGACAGGGAGAGAGGAGACCCAGTACTTC. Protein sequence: CAISGTGREETQYF.